This record concerns one TCR beta chain sequence. Its specificity is not known. This record comes from a study of identical twins. Notes on the study in general: Fewer insertions marked abundant cord blood beta clonotypes; young adult naive trended weakly, memory not at all.

A universal primer site came from template switching; cDNA carried unique molecular identifiers. TCRdb passed the 5' RACE reads through MiXCR, listing each CDR3 protein once. The sample holds 240,000 or so distinct CDR3 sequences, about 10% seen once. The V gene end was trimmed by 2 bases and the J gene end by 4 bases; junction bases not matched to a gene: 10. CDR3 length: 19 residues. Germline CDR1 is SNHLY and CDR2 is FYNNEI. The sequence derives from a man aged 50-59 years in good health. The chain has TRBV2 and TRBJ2-2; 13 bases are shared with TRBD2. Sequencing was carried out using memory T cells sorted from blood. The CDR3 DNA reads TGTGCCAGCAGTGAACCACTAGCGGGAGGGCCTTTGTTCACCGGGGAGCTGTTTTTT. Translating it yields CASSEPLAGGPLFTGELFF.